These 8 T cell receptor beta chains share one sample of origin, sequenced in a study of cytomegalovirus exposure and HLA in healthy donors. The PCR used 60 Vbeta and 13 Jbeta primers. Some clones are missing from TCRdb's copy, which holds only in-frame ones; the method was immunoSEQ multiplex PCR. The sample contains 150,000 to 200,000 clones, around 78% of which appear only once. Sample: PBMCs. Receptors were obtained from a woman between 40 and 55 years old in good health and CMV-seronegative.

This chain links TRBV27 with TRBJ1-2, with a possible D match to TRBD1 (5 bases). The CDR3 totals 14 residues. The V and J ends lost 5 bases and 3 bases respectively, with 13 bases between them. The V gene's germline CDR1 is MNHEY and CDR2 SMNVEV (reference sequence). CDR3 sequence reads: CASSPHTGDYGYTF. The CDR3 DNA reads TGTGCCAGCAGTCCCCATACAGGTGACTATGGCTACACCTTC.

This clone has just a few counts. The chain carries TRBV9 and TRBJ2-1, with a possible D match to TRBD1 (6 bases). The CDR3 is 15 amino acids. Germline V gene data show CDR1 as SGDLS and CDR2 as YYNGEE. Trimming pared 6 bases from V and 4 bases from J, leaving 17 bases between. The CDR3: CASTAGVDRYNEQFF. CDR3 nucleotide sequence: TGTGCCAGCACCGCAGGGGTTGACCGTTACAATGAGCAGTTCTTC.

This chain joins TRBV2 and TRBJ2-2, with 8 bases aligning to TRBD2. J lost 6 bases, V lost 7 bases, and 10 bases had no gene match. This CDR3 comprises 15 residues. From germline, CDR1 is SNHLY and CDR2 FYNNEI. The CDR3 DNA reads TGTGCCAGCACTAAACGGGGGGGCAGATCCGGGGAGCTGTTTTTT. This gives the protein CASTKRGGRSGELFF.

The rearrangement joins TRBV4-2 to TRBJ1-1, with D possibly matching TRBD1 (6 bases). Per germline, CDR1 LGHNA and CDR2 YNFKEQ. Between the trimmed V and J ends, which lost 0 bases and 5 bases, there was a span of 10 bases. The CDR3 runs to 14 residues. DNA for the CDR3: TGTGCCAGCAGCCAAGATCACAGGGATACTGAAGCTTTCTTT. This sequence encodes CASSQDHRDTEAFF.

The chain is built from TRBV5-8 and TRBJ2-7; 7 nucleotides line up with TRBD2. This CDR3 has 13 amino acids. Germline V gene sequence: CDR1 SGHTS, CDR2 YDEGEE. V shed 4 bases, J shed 6 bases, and the junction held 7 bases outside the gene matches. The CDR3 nucleotides are TGTGCCAGCAGCCGGGACTATAGCTCCGAGCAGTACTTC. Protein: CASSRDYSSEQYF.

This clone was counted a single time. The J gene is TRBJ1-2, the V gene TRBV7-9; D possibly corresponds to TRBD1 (6 bases). In germline, CDR1 is SEHNR, CDR2 FQNEAQ (reference sequence). CDR3 length equals 14 residues. V lost 5 bases, J lost 1 base, and 11 bases lay in between. The DNA of the CDR3 is TGTGCCAGCAGCCTGACAGGATTTAACTATGGCTACACCTTC. It is translated as CASSLTGFNYGYTF.

V gene TRBV19 combines with J gene TRBJ2-1, with D perhaps matching TRBD2 (7 bases). The germline V gene encodes CDR1 LNHDA and CDR2 SQIVND (reference sequence). CDR3 size: 15 residues. Trimming stripped 2 bases from V and 7 bases from J, with 15 bases between. The CDR3 protein is CASSILGGGRNEQFF. The CDR3 nucleotides are TGTGCCAGTAGTATACTGGGGGGGGGCCGTAATGAGCAGTTCTTC.

V gene TRBV2 combines with J gene TRBJ2-6; TRBD1 might be the D (6 bases). Germline V gene sequence: CDR1 SNHLY, CDR2 FYNNEI. The CDR3 runs 18 residues. V lost 6 bases to trimming and J lost 4 bases, with 22 bases between them. Written as DNA, the CDR3 is TGTGCCAGCAGATCCATTCCAGGGGTCGGCACCGGGGCCAACGTCCTGACTTTC. Translating it yields CASRSIPGVGTGANVLTF.